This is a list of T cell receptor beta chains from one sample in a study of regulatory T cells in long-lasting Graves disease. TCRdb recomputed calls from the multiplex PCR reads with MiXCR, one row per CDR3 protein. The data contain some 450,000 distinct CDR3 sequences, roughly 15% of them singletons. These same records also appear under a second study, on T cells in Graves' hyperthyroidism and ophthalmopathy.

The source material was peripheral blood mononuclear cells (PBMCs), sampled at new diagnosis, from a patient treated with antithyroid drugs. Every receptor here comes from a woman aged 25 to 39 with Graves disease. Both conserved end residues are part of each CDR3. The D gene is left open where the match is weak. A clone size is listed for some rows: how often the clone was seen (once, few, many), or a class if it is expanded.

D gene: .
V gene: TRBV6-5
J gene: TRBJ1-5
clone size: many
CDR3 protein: CASSYGVGGIGNQPQHF
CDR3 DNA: TGTGCCAGCAGTTACGGGGTCGGGGGAATAGGCAATCAGCCCCAGCATTTT

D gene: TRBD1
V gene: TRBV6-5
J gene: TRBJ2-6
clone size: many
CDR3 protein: CASSFIGTGGSGANVLTF
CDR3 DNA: TGTGCCAGCAGTTTTATAGGGACAGGGGGCTCTGGGGCCAACGTCCTGACTTTC

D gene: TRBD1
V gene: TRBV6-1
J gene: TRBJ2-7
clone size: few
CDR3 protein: CASTSSGGVVDEQYF
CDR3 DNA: TGTGCCAGCACCTCCTCAGGGGGAGTAGTCGACGAGCAGTACTTC

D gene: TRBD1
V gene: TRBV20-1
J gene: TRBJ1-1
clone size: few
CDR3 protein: CSASRDRGLNTEAFF
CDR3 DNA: TGCAGTGCTAGTAGGGACAGGGGTCTCAACACTGAAGCTTTCTTT

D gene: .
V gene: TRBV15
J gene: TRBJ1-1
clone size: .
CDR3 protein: CATSRAGREAFF
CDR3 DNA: TGTGCCACCAGCAGAGCGGGACGGGAAGCTTTCTTT

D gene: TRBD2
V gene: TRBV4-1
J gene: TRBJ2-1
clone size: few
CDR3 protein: CASSQLAGAVNEQFF
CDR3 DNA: TGCGCCAGCAGCCAACTAGCGGGAGCGGTTAATGAGCAGTTCTTC

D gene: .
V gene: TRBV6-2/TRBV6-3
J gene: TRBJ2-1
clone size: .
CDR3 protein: CASSYLEGGMYSEQFF
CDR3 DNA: TGTGCCAGCAGTTACTTGGAAGGAGGAATGTACAGTGAGCAGTTCTTC

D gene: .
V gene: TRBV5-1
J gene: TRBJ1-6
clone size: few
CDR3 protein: CASSRDHSPLHF
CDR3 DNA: TGCGCCAGCAGCAGGGATCATTCACCCCTCCACTTT

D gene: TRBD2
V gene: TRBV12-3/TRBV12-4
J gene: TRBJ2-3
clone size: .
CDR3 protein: CASSLRGAPYF
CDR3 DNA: TGTGCCAGCAGTTTGCGGGGGGCCCCGTATTTT

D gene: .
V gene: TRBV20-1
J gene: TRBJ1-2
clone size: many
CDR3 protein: CSARDRGRMDSYTF
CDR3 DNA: TGCAGTGCTAGAGATAGAGGCAGGATGGATAGCTACACCTTC

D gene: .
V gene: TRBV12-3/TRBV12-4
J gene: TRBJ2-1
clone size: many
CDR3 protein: CASSFEDPLYNEQFF
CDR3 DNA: TGTGCCAGCAGTTTTGAGGACCCCCTATACAATGAGCAGTTCTTC

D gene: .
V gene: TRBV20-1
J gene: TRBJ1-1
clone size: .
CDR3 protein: CSARDSQNTEAFF
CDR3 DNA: TGCAGTGCTAGGGACAGCCAAAACACTGAAGCTTTCTTT

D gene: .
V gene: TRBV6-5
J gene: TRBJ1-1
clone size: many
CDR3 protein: CASSYSRLLNTEAFF
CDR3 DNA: TGTGCCAGCAGTTACTCCCGGTTACTGAACACTGAAGCTTTCTTT

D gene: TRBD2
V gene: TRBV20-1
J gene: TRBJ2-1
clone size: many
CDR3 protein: CSARLFTSEIRDEQFF
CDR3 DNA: TGCAGTGCTAGGCTTTTTACTAGCGAAATACGGGATGAGCAGTTCTTC

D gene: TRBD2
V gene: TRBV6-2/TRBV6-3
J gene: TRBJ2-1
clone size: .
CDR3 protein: CASSSPGLAGGESSYNEQFF
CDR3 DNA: TGTGCCAGCAGTTCGCCGGGACTAGCGGGAGGGGAAAGCTCCTACAATGAGCAGTTCTTC